This T cell receptor (beta chain) appears in the sequencing data of a study of OX40 agonist ivuxolimab in advanced cancers. Study-wide context: Ivuxolimab was a fully human IgG2 agonistic monoclonal antibody targeting the costimulatory receptor OX40 (CD134). Intravenous ivuxolimab was administered to patients every 2 weeks at six dose levels: 0.01, 0.1, 0.3, 1.5, 3 and 10 mg/kg. Of the roughly 52 patients in dose escalation, about 20 had hepatocellular carcinoma, some 15 had melanoma, 9 had renal cell carcinoma and 9 had head and neck cancer. A male proportion of 75% to 85% and a mean age of about 60 years, ranging from about 23 to 90, were recorded for the dose-escalation cohort. Prior anti-PD-1, anti-PD-L1 or anti-CTLA-4 therapy was permitted, and about two fifths of dose-escalation patients had received checkpoint inhibitors. Partial responses were achieved by three dose-escalation patients, of whom one had hepatocellular carcinoma and two had cutaneous melanoma. The purpose of peripheral TCRbeta sequencing was to test whether ivuxolimab changed TCR sequence diversity and led to clonal T-cell expansion. The paper describes the monotherapy dose-escalation part (N of about 55 patients) of the phase I trial of ivuxolimab.

Genomic DNA was isolated from the sorted cells so that the TCRbeta CDR3 region could be sequenced. The immunoSEQ Assay was used to sequence the TCRbeta CDR3 regions. Imported from immuneACCESS, the table was reduced by TCRdb to in-frame sequences with V and J called. These copies leave out some clones; in studies compared against another copy, an unresolved V gene accounts for under half, and the cause of the remainder is not known. The sample profile shows 52,000 or so clones; around four fifths of them were found once. The ten largest clones capture 2.8% of the sample. General findings and caveats noted by the study authors: Low levels of normalized T-cell clonal expansion were also seen in some nonresponding patients. After ivuxolimab, more expanded clones were found on average in CD8+ T cells than in CD4+ T cells. In the 0.1-3.0 mg/kg groups, partial responders were among the patients with the lowest normalized peripheral clonal expansion, particularly in CD8+ T cells. Antigen specificity was not determined for the clonally expanded peripheral T cells. Clonal expansion of both CD4+ and CD8+ blood T cells was observed from baseline to week 6 at doses 0.1 to 3.0 mg/kg.

Concerning this clone itself: Its antigen target is currently unknown. There are no base qualities to consult, and no much larger clone falls within one base. Other DNA sequences in this specimen translate into the identical CDR3.

The trial excluded patients who had a history of autoimmune disease or who were on systemic immunosuppression. In every dose cohort, peripheral blood was drawn for TCR sequencing at baseline, cycle 4 day 1, and cycle 7 day 1. The samples were taken from a phase I, first-in-human, multicenter, open-label dose-escalation trial of ivuxolimab. Adults with locally advanced or metastatic head and neck squamous cell, hepatocellular, melanoma or renal cell carcinoma were enrolled in the trial. CD4+ and CD8+ T cells were sorted separately from peripheral blood before TCR sequencing. This TCR was sampled from an adult with an advanced solid tumor such as melanoma, head and neck, liver or kidney cancer. Here the sequenced sample was CD4+ or CD8+ T cells sorted from blood, taken in a trial of the OX40 agonist ivuxolimab.

The CDR3 region: CASSLRTSNYGYTF. The nucleotide sequence is given as TGTGCCAGCAGCTTAAGGACCTCTAACTATGGCTACACCTTC. This sequence uses TRBV11-2 and TRBJ1-2, with the D gene call left open. The junction carries 7 bases between V and J, which are trimmed by 2 bases and 0 bases respectively. The germline V gene gives CDR1 as SGHAT and CDR2 as FQNNGV. From cysteine to phenylalanine, the CDR3 is 14 amino acids long. Just the 42-base CDR3 DNA is kept, in frame starting at base 1.